The 16 T cell receptor beta chains reported below all come from one sample, sequenced in a study of blood T cell repertoires in COVID-19. Produced via immunoSEQ multiplex PCR; TCRdb's table is partial and in-frame only. In the table there are about 440,000 clones, about 90% of which are singletons. Sequencing was carried out using PBMCs or T cells enriched from blood (not recorded which). The source of these receptors is a woman between 18 and 29 years old with acute COVID-19.

The rearrangement uses TRBV11-3 and TRBJ2-1, with D maybe TRBD1 (6 bases). This CDR3 is 15 amino acids long. Germline CDR1 is SGHNT and CDR2 is YENEEA. The V end was cut by 1 base, the J end by 1 base, with 8 bases between. The CDR3 here is CASSLGRGSYNEQFF. CDR3 DNA sequence: TGTGCCAGCAGCTTAGGCAGGGGTTCCTACAATGAGCAGTTCTTC. Full variable domain (remainder filled in from reference TRBV11-3 and TRBJ2-1): EAGVVQSPRYKIIEKKQPVAFWCNPISGHNTLYWYLQNLGQGPELLIRYENEEAVDDSQLPKDRFSAERLKGVDSTLKIQPAELGDSAVYLCASSLGRGSYNEQFFGPGTRLTVL.

The chain combines TRBV4-3 with TRBJ2-5; 8 positions match TRBD2. CDR1 is LGHNA, CDR2 YSLEER, per germline. This CDR3 comprises 16 residues. J gave up 5 bases and V 4 bases, and 12 bases lay outside the gene matches. Here the CDR3 DNA reads TGCGCCAGCAGCCCCTGGGGCGGGGGGATAGGGGAGACCCAGTACTTC. This encodes CASSPWGGGIGETQYF.

This chain links TRBV5-4 with TRBJ2-7; no clear D gene. The CDR3 spans 16 residues. Between the trimmed V and J ends, which lost 0 bases and 2 bases, there was a span of 15 bases. Germline-derived CDR1 and CDR2 are SGHNT and YYREEE (reference sequence). In DNA, the CDR3 is TGTGCCAGCAGCTTGGCCTTTCTTGGCAGGACCTACGAGCAGTACTTC. Translating gives CASSLAFLGRTYEQYF.

In this sample, this clone turned up once. The V and J genes are TRBV7-3 and TRBJ2-1; TRBD2 aligns across 10 bases. The germline V gene has CDR1 SGHTA and CDR2 FQGTGA. CDR3 length equals 19 residues. The V segment lost 0 bases and the J segment 0 bases; nucleotides outside the gene matches: 8. The CDR3 loop is CASSLTALAGAPSYNEQFF. In DNA form, the CDR3 reads TGTGCCAGCAGCTTAACCGCTCTAGCGGGGGCTCCCTCCTACAATGAGCAGTTCTTC.

This sequence joins TRBV28 and TRBJ1-2; perhaps TRBD1 as D (6 bases). The CDR3 sequence is 14 residues long. From germline, CDR1 is MDHEN and CDR2 SYDVKM. The ends were cut back, 8 bases at V and 7 bases at J, with 20 bases in the middle. CDR3 sequence: CASGGQPVFRGYTF. The CDR3 nucleotides are TGTGCCAGCGGCGGACAGCCCGTGTTTCGTGGCTACACCTTC.

The chain is built from TRBV11-2 and TRBJ2-7; a possible D gene is TRBD1 (5 bases). Per germline, CDR1 SGHAT and CDR2 FQNNGV. CDR3 length: 12 amino acids. V gave up 4 bases and J gave up 6 bases, with 10 bases separating them. CDR3 bases: TGTGCCAGCAGCTCTCAGGGTCGCGAGCAGTACTTC. It codes for CASSSQGREQYF.

This sequence joins TRBV24-1 and TRBJ2-2; possible D gene TRBD1, 6 bases. CDR3 size: 14 residues. The ends were cut back, 4 bases at V and 7 bases at J, with 12 bases in the middle. Germline CDR1 KGHDR, CDR2 SFDVKD. DNA for the CDR3: TGTGCCACCAGTGACCCAGGGGCGAACGGGGAGCTGTTTTTT. Amino acid sequence: CATSDPGANGELFF.

V and J are TRBV7-2 and TRBJ2-5; 7 bases fit TRBD1. Trimming took 0 bases from V and 4 from J; bases not matched to a gene: 14. Germline lookup yields CDR1 SGHTA and CDR2 FQGNSA. The CDR3 is made up of 18 amino acids. The CDR3 protein is CASSLARRGRTPGETQYF. The CDR3 coding sequence is TGTGCCAGCAGCTTAGCGCGTAGGGGGCGGACCCCGGGAGAGACCCAGTACTTC.

The chain couples TRBV2 to TRBJ1-6; no definite D call. CDR3 size: 14 residues. CDR1 and CDR2 (germline): SNHLY, FYNNEI. V was cut by 6 bases and J by 9 bases, with 15 bases left in between. CDR3 DNA sequence: TGTGCCAGCAGGCCCGAGGGTAGAAGTTCACCCCTCCACTTT. The encoded protein is CASRPEGRSSPLHF.

This clone has only one observation. J is TRBJ2-7 and V is TRBV27; 14 bases are shared with TRBD2. The J segment lost 5 bases and the V segment lost 1 base, leaving 10 bases of the junction unmatched. The germline V gene encodes CDR1 MNHEY and CDR2 SMNVEV (reference sequence). This CDR3 spans 18 amino acids. The CDR3 reads CASSLYEGGLAGDNEQYF. CDR3 DNA: TGTGCCAGCAGTTTATACGAGGGGGGACTAGCGGGAGATAACGAGCAGTACTTC.

The chain carries TRBV5-1 and TRBJ1-3; no reliable D call. Trimming shortened V by 0 bases and J by 3 bases, and 7 bases separated the two germline ends. Germline V lookup: CDR1 SGHRS, CDR2 YFSETQ. The CDR3 sequence is 14 residues long. DNA for the CDR3: TGCGCCAGCAGCTTGGACAAGTTTGGAAACACCATATATTTT. The encoded protein is CASSLDKFGNTIYF.

Points on this clone: Other DNA sequences in this sample translate to the same CDR3. Here the CDR3 DNA reads TGTGCCAGCTCACCCAGGGGGCTTGGGACTGAAGCTTTCTTT. Residues: CASSPRGLGTEAFF. The chain recombines TRBV18 with TRBJ1-1; 8 nucleotides line up with TRBD1. This CDR3 has 14 residues. With 3 bases clipped from V and 5 bases from J, the junction kept 5 bases outside the gene matches. Germline V gives CDR1 KGHSH, CDR2 LQKENI.

The chain uses TRBV2 and TRBJ2-1; D ambiguous. Trimming removed 3 bases at V and 5 bases at J, with 14 bases between. The CDR3 sequence is 15 residues long. Germline V gives CDR1 SNHLY, CDR2 FYNNEI. The CDR3 spells CASSERRRDHNEQFF. The CDR3, as DNA: TGTGCCAGCAGTGAGAGGCGCCGAGATCACAATGAGCAGTTCTTC.

The chain joins TRBV6-5 to TRBJ1-2; D might be TRBD1 (6 bases). Germline V lookup: CDR1 MNHEY, CDR2 SVGAGI. CDR3 length: 14 amino acids. V lost 0 bases to trimming and J lost 7 bases, with 12 bases between them. In DNA, the CDR3 is TGTGCCAGCAGTTACTCTTACAGGGTTACTGGCTACACCTTC. Its protein is CASSYSYRVTGYTF.

The chain links TRBV10-3 to TRBJ2-2; TRBD2 aligns across 9 bases. This CDR3 comprises 16 residues. Per germline, CDR1 ENHRY and CDR2 SYGVKD. V lost 5 bases to trimming and J lost 0 bases; unmatched junction nucleotides: 4. In nucleotides, the CDR3 is TGTGCCATCAGTCAGACTAGCGGAACGAACACCGGGGAGCTGTTTTTT. It codes for CAISQTSGTNTGELFF.

The chain carries TRBV7-9 and TRBJ1-6; 7 bases match TRBD1. This CDR3 region has 14 residues. Germline V gives CDR1 SEHNR, CDR2 FQNEAQ (reference sequence). J lost 10 bases, V lost 5 bases, and 8 bases had no gene match. CDR3 sequence: CASSRDREASPLHF. In DNA, the CDR3 is TGTGCCAGCAGCCGCGACAGGGAGGCATCACCCCTCCACTTT. The complete variable domain, with remaining parts taken from reference TRBV7-9 and TRBJ1-6, reads DTGVSQNPRHKITKRGQNVTFRCDPISEHNRLYWYRQTLGQGPEFLTYFQNEAQLEKSRLLSDRFSAERPKGSFSTLEIQRTEQGDSAMYLCASSRDREASPLHFGNGTRLTVT.